This T cell receptor beta chain was recovered during a study of cytomegalovirus exposure and HLA in healthy donors. Study-wide findings and caveats: A missense variant in DCLRE1C was later tied to TCR beta V- and J-gene trimming. Most TCR sequences were seen very rarely across donors, but some public TCRs occurred in many. One later analysis reportedly identified an Asian-associated ancestry cluster that showed fewer N-insertions than the roughly 700-donor mean. Later work found that TCR association rates differed between HLA loci; DRB1 had the most and HLA-C the fewest.

Vbeta (60) and Jbeta (13) primers were used in the PCR. Clones were sequenced by immunoSEQ multiplex PCR, and TCRdb holds only the in-frame ones, with some missing. This sample has under 200,000 clones, with around 69% found just once. On this clone itself: The antigen is unknown.

The CDR3 covers 14 residues. Germline loops: CDR1 SGHRS, CDR2 YFSETQ. V was clipped by 0 bases and J by 1 base, with 7 bases between them. The V gene is TRBV5-1, the J gene TRBJ2-5, with unresolved D. This TCR came from a man aged 60-69 years in good health and CMV-seronegative. The specimen was PBMCs. Written as DNA, the CDR3 is TGCGCCAGCAGCTTGGCCGGTCTCCAAGAGACCCAGTACTTC. Translating gives CASSLAGLQETQYF.